The T cell receptor (beta chain) described here comes from a study of shared clonotypes between healthy human individuals. This table comes from immunoSEQ multiplex PCR, and its TCRdb copy is limited to in-frame clones, with some not included. The repertoire consists of 650,000 to 700,000 clones, with 90% occurring once and the leading ten covering 34%. Donors, without exception, were Caucasian adults residing in Nashville, Tennessee. V was pared by 5 bases and J by 3 bases, with 8 bases of the junction left unmatched. The CDR3 has 15 residues. CDR1 and CDR2 (germline): MNHEY, SMNVEV (reference sequence).

This chain links TRBV27 with TRBJ2-3; 7 positions match TRBD1. This TCR came from a man aged 18 to 35 in good health. Some clones in this sample may be carry-over from other donors' samples. Sequenced material: memory CD8+ T cells from PBMCs. Subset reported: CD45RO+ cells pooled with CCR7-negative TemRA cells. In DNA form, the CDR3 reads TGTGCCAGCAGTGTCGACAGGGTAATAACAGATACGCAGTATTTT. Protein sequence: CASSVDRVITDTQYF.